This T cell receptor beta chain came from a study of cytomegalovirus exposure and HLA in healthy donors. The donors were in the approximately 110-subject validation cohort; that cohort was separate from the approximately 670-subject first cohort. Trimming removed 3 bases from V and 5 bases from J, with 14 bases in between. Per the germline V gene, CDR1 is SGHRS and CDR2 is YFSETQ. This CDR3 is 14 amino acids long. Produced via immunoSEQ multiplex PCR; TCRdb's table is partial and in-frame only. In the table there are 90,000 to 150,000 clones, roughly 90% of which are singletons. Overall study results and limits: In vitro confirmation showed three CMV-associated chains to be CMV antigen specific. TCR beta chains numbering some 160 were designated cytomegalovirus-associated.

As concerns this clone: What it binds is not known.

This clonotype originated in a woman under 30 in good health and CMV-seropositive. The sequenced sample consisted of PBMCs. This rearrangement joins TRBV5-1 to TRBJ2-5, with D perhaps TRBD2 (5 bases). CDR3 nucleotide sequence: TGCGCCAGCAGCTCCACGGGGAATGCGGAGACCCAGTACTTC. Translated, it gives CASSSTGNAETQYF.